This TCR beta chain was sequenced in a study of T cells in Graves' hyperthyroidism and ophthalmopathy. Study-level results: Ophthalmopathy cases were set apart from stable hyperthyroidism by a 13 V-J model. The blood repertoire included most of the expanded thyroid clonotypes above 0.001.

This clonotype was found many times. Its antigen is not known. Template material for amplifying TCR beta CDR3 regions consisted of RNA transcripts. Initially, a first-round RT-PCR of the TCR CDR3 employed the HTBI primer set. TCRdb reanalysed the multiplex PCR reads using MiXCR and keeps one entry per CDR3 protein. The sample comprises roughly 93,000 distinct CDR3 sequences, 35% to 45% of which are singletons, and more than 8.5% rests with the top ten. Exclusion of a patient resulted from uncontrolled infection, other autoimmune disease, pregnancy or lactation. Diagnoses were established using clinical symptoms, serum thyroxine and TRAb, thyroid ultrasound and orbital computed tomography. The clonotype was recovered from a young woman with Graves' hyperthyroidism. The sequenced material came from peripheral blood or thyroid tissue (not recorded which).

The CDR3 here is CASSLGPAYRTYEQYF. The DNA for the CDR3 is TGTGCCAGCAGCTTGGGTCCGGCTTACAGGACCTACGAGCAGTACTTC. The chain links TRBV7-8 to TRBJ2-7, with a tentative D call TRBD1 (5 bases). The CDR3 is made up of 16 amino acids. The germline V gene has CDR1 SGHVS and CDR2 FQNEAQ. Trimming pared 3 bases from V and 2 bases from J, leaving 17 bases between.